These 20 T cell receptor beta chains were all obtained from the same sample, sequenced in a study of CD8 T cells in Susac syndrome. Reverse transcription of 0.5 to 1 ug RNA was performed with random hexamers. Each CDR3 protein is one row after TCRdb ran MiXCR on the immunoSEQ multiplex PCR reads. Among about 130,000 distinct CDR3 sequences listed, around 94% were seen once. The source material was CD4+ T cells from PBMCs. These receptors originate from a human donor in good health.

The rearrangement uses TRBV10-3 and TRBJ2-1, with D perhaps matching TRBD2 (6 bases). The ends were cut back, 7 bases at V and 4 bases at J, with 11 bases in the middle. The germline CDR1 and CDR2 sequences are ENHRY and SYGVKD. This CDR3 spans 13 amino acids. For the CDR3, the DNA is TGTGCCATCAACGAGGAGGGGTACAATGAGCAGTTCTTC. This encodes CAINEEGYNEQFF.

The V gene is TRBV4-1, the J gene TRBJ2-5; D is possibly TRBD2 (5 bases). Trimming shortened V by 0 bases and J by 0 bases, and 8 bases separated the two germline ends. Looked up from germline, CDR1 is MGHRA and CDR2 is YSYEKL. CDR3 length: 15 amino acids. The CDR3 coding sequence is TGCGCCAGCAGCCAAGACGGACTTTACCAAGAGACCCAGTACTTC. Its translation: CASSQDGLYQETQYF.

The chain recombines TRBV9 with TRBJ2-2; D is perhaps TRBD2 (5 bases). The CDR3 runs to 14 residues. CDR1 and CDR2 (germline): SGDLS, YYNGEE. Trimming cost V 4 bases and J 4 bases, with 11 bases left between them. The CDR3 loop is CASSLRLLTGELFF. The DNA of the CDR3 is TGTGCCAGCAGCCTTCGACTACTCACCGGGGAGCTGTTTTTT.

The J gene is TRBJ2-2, the V gene TRBV5-1, with 8 bases fitting TRBD1. CDR1 and CDR2 (germline): SGHRS, YFSETQ. This CDR3 contains 16 residues. V gave up 0 bases and J gave up 4 bases; unmatched junction bases: 5. The CDR3 here is CASSLVQGAGTGELFF. For the CDR3, the DNA is TGCGCCAGCAGCTTGGTCCAGGGGGCAGGCACCGGGGAGCTGTTTTTT. Full variable domain (rest looked up from reference TRBV5-1 and TRBJ2-2): KAGVTQTPRYLIKTRGQQVTLSCSPISGHRSVSWYQQTPGQGLQFLFEYFSETQRNKGNFPGRFSGRQFSNSRSEMNVSTLELGDSALYLCASSLVQGAGTGELFFGEGSRLTVL.

This rearrangement joins TRBV30 to TRBJ1-2; unclear D gene. Trimming took off 6 bases at V and 3 bases at J, with 8 bases between the two ends. The CDR3 loop spans 11 amino acids. Germline CDR1 is GTSNPN and CDR2 is SVGIG (reference sequence). The CDR3: CACFRDYGYTF. Here the CDR3 DNA reads TGTGCCTGTTTCCGGGACTATGGCTACACCTTC.

The V and J genes are TRBV19 and TRBJ1-3; D is possibly TRBD1 (6 bases). The CDR3 has 16 residues. Germline lookup yields CDR1 LNHDA and CDR2 SQIVND (reference sequence). The V gene lost 3 bases and the J gene lost 0 bases, with 12 bases spanning the gap. The CDR3 DNA reads as TGTGCCAGTAGTATGGACAGACTCTACTCTGGAAACACCATATATTTT. Protein product: CASSMDRLYSGNTIYF.

The genes are TRBV6-1 and TRBJ1-1; unclear D gene. Germline-derived CDR1 and CDR2 are MNHNS and SASEGT. CDR3 length: 14 residues. Trimming took off 8 bases at V and 2 bases at J, with 15 bases between the two ends. The CDR3 sequence: CASQRGQANTEAFF. CDR3 DNA sequence: TGTGCCAGCCAACGCGGGCAGGCTAACACTGAAGCTTTCTTT.

The V and J genes are TRBV4-2 and TRBJ1-1; 7 bases agree with TRBD1. Germline CDR1 reads LGHNA; CDR2 reads YNFKEQ. The junction had 7 bases not matched to a gene; V was cut back by 0 bases and J by 6 bases. The CDR3 loop spans 15 amino acids. The CDR3 DNA sequence: TGTGCCAGCAGCCAAGATCGTGACAGGGCGGCTGAAGCTTTCTTT. Residues: CASSQDRDRAAEAFF.

The chain couples TRBV30 to TRBJ2-7, with D uncertain. CDR1 and CDR2 from the germline V gene are GTSNPN and SVGIG (reference sequence). CDR3 length equals 13 residues. With 3 bases removed from V and 0 bases from J, the gap between germline ends came to 9 bases. The CDR3: CAWRKLSSYEQYF. CDR3 DNA sequence: TGTGCCTGGAGAAAACTTAGCTCCTACGAGCAGTACTTC.

The chain recombines TRBV29-1 with TRBJ2-3, with no clear D. Between the trimmed V and J ends, which lost 0 bases and 3 bases, there was a span of 13 bases. Germline V lookup: CDR1 SQVTM, CDR2 ANQGSEA. The CDR3 runs to 15 residues. The CDR3 spells CSVEEGVYQTDTQYF. DNA of the CDR3: TGCAGCGTTGAAGAAGGCGTCTATCAAACAGATACGCAGTATTTT.

This clonotype was recorded once. This sequence joins TRBV20-1 and TRBJ2-5; no firm D call. The CDR3 has 12 residues. The V and J ends lost 6 bases and 3 bases respectively, with 11 bases between them. Per germline, CDR1 DFQATT and CDR2 SNEGSKA (reference sequence). The CDR3 DNA sequence: TGCAGTGCCGCGCAATGGGAAGAGACCCAGTACTTC. Amino acid sequence: CSAAQWEETQYF.

This rearrangement joins TRBV15 to TRBJ1-1; D uncertain. Per the germline V gene, CDR1 is LNHNV and CDR2 is YYDKDF (reference sequence). This CDR3 has 14 residues. The V end lost 2 bases, the J end lost 4 bases, and 11 bases lay between the germline ends. The CDR3 sequence: CATSRNSLSTEAFF. Here the CDR3 DNA reads TGTGCCACCAGCAGAAATTCGCTGAGCACTGAAGCTTTCTTT.

CDR3 amino acids: CASSQEGVDGGYTF. CDR3 in DNA: TGTGCCAGCAGCCAAGAAGGGGTTGATGGTGGCTACACCTTC. The genes are TRBV3-1 and TRBJ1-2, with D possibly matching TRBD1 (5 bases). The V gene's germline CDR1 is LGHDT and CDR2 YNNKEL (reference sequence). The CDR3 runs to 14 residues. The germline V and J ends were trimmed by 0 bases and 7 bases, with 12 bases remaining between them.

In this sample, this clonotype turned up once. This chain joins TRBV20-1 and TRBJ1-1; 8 bases agree with TRBD1. Germline CDR1 and CDR2: DFQATT and SNEGSKA (reference sequence). V lost 3 bases to trimming and J lost 7 bases; unmatched junction nucleotides: 16. The CDR3 runs to 16 residues. The CDR3 nucleotides read TGCAGTGCTAGGGAGGGGTCAGGGGGCGGGGGTGGTGAAGCTTTCTTT. It encodes CSAREGSGGGGGEAFF.

The chain has TRBV3-1 and TRBJ1-2; D gene unclear. Trimming removed 1 base from V and 7 bases from J, with 13 bases in between. Germline V lookup: CDR1 LGHDT, CDR2 YNNKEL (reference sequence). The CDR3 sequence is 14 residues long. The CDR3 region is CASSQGLSQFGYTF. The DNA for the CDR3 is TGTGCCAGCAGCCAAGGGCTGTCCCAGTTTGGCTACACCTTC.

The rearrangement joins TRBV4-1 to TRBJ2-3; 13 bases agree with TRBD2. The V gene end was trimmed by 5 bases and the J gene end by 2 bases; junction bases not matched to a gene: 16. The CDR3 is 20 residues long. CDR1 MGHRA and CDR2 YSYEKL come from the germline V gene. The CDR3 nucleotides read TGCGCCAGCAGCTCGCGACTAGCGGGGGGTGGCCCACCTTACACAGATACGCAGTATTTT. It codes for CASSSRLAGGGPPYTDTQYF.

This chain connects TRBV20-1 to TRBJ2-5; D may be TRBD2 (6 bases). CDR3 length: 13 residues. The germline V gene has CDR1 DFQATT and CDR2 SNEGSKA (reference sequence). The CDR3 here is CGGLIRGAETQYF. In nucleotides, the CDR3 is TGCGGGGGACTTATACGGGGCGCAGAGACCCAGTACTTC.

The sample holds one count of this clonotype. The chain joins TRBV3-1 to TRBJ2-7; no clear D gene. The germline V and J ends were trimmed by 4 bases and 3 bases, with 13 bases remaining between them. The CDR3 length is 14 residues. Germline loops: CDR1 LGHDT, CDR2 YNNKEL (reference sequence). CDR3 protein: CASSPSGQHYEQYF. The CDR3 DNA reads as TGTGCCAGCAGCCCAAGTGGGCAGCACTACGAGCAGTACTTC.

The V call is TRBV12-3 or TRBV12-4, the J call TRBJ2-3, with D unresolved. The CDR3 has 13 residues. The V end lost 1 base, the J end lost 1 base, and 3 bases lay between the germline ends. CDR3 sequence (DNA): TGTGCCAGCAGTTTAGTTCGCACAGATACGCAGTATTTT. Protein sequence: CASSLVRTDTQYF.

This sequence joins TRBV3-1 and TRBJ1-2; D uncertain. The CDR3 is 14 amino acids. CDR1 LGHDT and CDR2 YNNKEL come from the germline V gene (reference sequence). V dropped 4 bases and J dropped 5 bases, with 14 bases sitting between them. The CDR3 here is CASSRQDGAYGYTF. In DNA form, the CDR3 reads TGTGCCAGCAGCCGTCAGGACGGAGCGTATGGCTACACCTTC.